The 26 T cell receptor beta chains given below trace back to one sample, sequenced in a study of T cell responses to AZD1222 COVID-19 vaccine. The table came from immunoSEQ multiplex PCR; TCRdb's copy has only in-frame clones and leaves some out. The sample records approximately 75,000 clones, roughly 84% being singletons. The input for sequencing was peripheral blood, taken 28 days after the second AZD1222 dose. The source of these receptors is an adult who received the AZD1222 COVID-19 vaccine.

The genes are TRBV4-2 and TRBJ1-1; D might be TRBD1 (5 bases). The V end lost 0 bases, the J end lost 3 bases, and 14 bases lay between the germline ends. This CDR3 has 16 amino acids. Germline CDR1 is LGHNA and CDR2 is YNFKEQ. This CDR3 is CASSQDLGEGDTEAFF. The CDR3 DNA follows: TGTGCCAGCAGCCAAGATCTAGGGGAAGGGGACACTGAAGCTTTCTTT.

V is TRBV28 and J is TRBJ1-4, with TRBD1 matching over 9 bases. The germline CDR1 and CDR2 sequences are MDHEN and SYDVKM. There are 15 residues in the CDR3. The junction had 6 bases not matched to a gene; V was cut back by 2 bases and J by 8 bases. The CDR3 reads CASSLPGTGPEKLFF. The CDR3 bases are TGTGCCAGCAGTTTACCCGGGACAGGGCCAGAAAAACTGTTTTTT.

The CDR3 spells CASHLRLAGAYNEQFF. CDR3 nucleotide sequence: TGTGCCAGCCACCTTCGGCTAGCGGGGGCCTACAATGAGCAGTTCTTC. The chain links TRBV6-4 to TRBJ2-1, with 10 bases fitting TRBD2. The germline gives CDR1 MRHNA, CDR2 SNTAGT. The ends lost 8 bases at V and 2 bases at J; junction bases unmatched: 9. The CDR3 has 16 residues.

V gene TRBV19 combines with J gene TRBJ1-1; weak D call: TRBD1 (5 bases). This CDR3 has 17 residues. V was cut by 1 base and J by 6 bases, with 21 bases left in between. CDR1 is LNHDA and CDR2 is SQIVND in the germline V gene (reference sequence). In DNA form, the CDR3 reads TGTGCCAGTAGTATAGGGCCCACAGGTTTTGGGCGGTCTGAAGCTTTCTTT. This codes for CASSIGPTGFGRSEAFF.

This sequence joins TRBV12-3 or TRBV12-4 and TRBJ2-1; D is possibly TRBD1 (6 bases). Trimming took off 3 bases at V and 7 bases at J, with 10 bases between the two ends. This CDR3 contains 13 residues. Written as DNA, the CDR3 is TGTGCCAGCAGTTTTATCGACAGGAATGAGCAGTTCTTC. It translates to CASSFIDRNEQFF.

In this sample, this clone turned up a few times. The chain employs TRBV5-6 and TRBJ2-2; tentatively, D is TRBD1 (5 bases). This CDR3 has 13 amino acids. Germline loops: CDR1 SGHDT, CDR2 YYEEEE. The V end lost 3 bases, the J end lost 5 bases, and 8 bases lay between the germline ends. DNA for the CDR3: TGTGCCAGCAGCTCGAAGGGGACCGGGGAGCTGTTTTTT. Translated: CASSSKGTGELFF.

This clone is a singleton in its sample. V is TRBV28 and J is TRBJ1-2; D may be TRBD1 (6 bases). The CDR3 loop spans 14 amino acids. Germline V gene data show CDR1 as MDHEN and CDR2 as SYDVKM. Trimming left V 7 bases short and J 4 bases short, with 16 bases between. The CDR3 nucleotides are TGTGCCAGCAAAGGCCAGGGGTATGTCTATGGCTACACCTTC. This sequence encodes CASKGQGYVYGYTF.

The V gene is TRBV7-2, the J gene TRBJ2-3; TRBD2 matches 9 bases. Germline V gene lookup returns CDR1 SGHTA and CDR2 FQGNSA. The CDR3 covers 17 residues. J gave up 5 bases and V 5 bases, and 14 bases lay outside the gene matches. The CDR3, as DNA: TGTGCCAGCAGCGCCAGCTGGCGGGGGGGGCGTATAGATACGCAGTATTTT. Amino acid sequence: CASSASWRGGRIDTQYF.

This clone was observed once. The chain is built from TRBV23-1 and TRBJ2-7; D possibly uses TRBD1 or TRBD2 (5 bases each). TRBV23-1 is given ORF status, its function remaining uncertain. This CDR3 has 11 amino acids. Trimming removed 7 bases from V and 11 bases from J, with 15 bases in between. CDR3 nucleotide sequence: TGCGCCAGCACCATAGGGGAGAGAGAGTACTTC. Translating it yields CASTIGEREYF.

This sequence joins TRBV4-3 and TRBJ2-2; no definite D call. CDR3 size: 16 residues. Germline V lookup: CDR1 LGHNA, CDR2 YSLEER. Trimming cost V 2 bases and J 4 bases, with 14 bases left between them. CDR3 in amino acids: CASSQSGDSGTGELFF. In DNA form, the CDR3 reads TGCGCCAGCAGCCAAAGTGGGGATTCTGGCACCGGGGAGCTGTTTTTT.

V gene TRBV11-3 combines with J gene TRBJ2-1; 9 bases map to TRBD2. In germline, CDR1 is SGHNT, CDR2 YENEEA. J gave up 8 bases and V 1 base, and 12 bases lay outside the gene matches. The length of the CDR3 is 17 residues. The CDR3, as DNA: TGTGCCAGCAGCTTAGCTCAGGGCCGCGGGGGGGCCCATGAGCAGTTCTTC. As protein: CASSLAQGRGGAHEQFF.

The gene calls are TRBV28 and TRBJ1-5; D possibly corresponds to TRBD1 (6 bases). This CDR3 spans 14 amino acids. Between the trimmed V and J ends, which lost 6 bases and 1 base, there was a span of 10 bases. Germline V gives CDR1 MDHEN, CDR2 SYDVKM. CDR3 DNA sequence: TGTGCCAGCAGCTACAGGGAGAGCAATCAGCCCCAGCATTTT. This sequence encodes CASSYRESNQPQHF.

This chain joins TRBV5-4 and TRBJ1-2, with TRBD1 matching 7 bases. This CDR3 comprises 16 residues. Germline CDR1 reads SGHNT; CDR2 reads YYREEE (reference sequence). J lost 0 bases, V lost 2 bases, and 7 bases had no gene match. CDR3 region: CASSFEGQKANYGYTF. The CDR3 bases are TGTGCCAGCAGCTTCGAGGGACAGAAAGCTAACTATGGCTACACCTTC. The full variable domain, in which reference TRBV5-4 and TRBJ1-2 provide the parts outside the CDR3, is ETGVTQSPTHLIKTRGQQVTLRCSSQSGHNTVSWYQQALGQGPQFIFQYYREEENGRGNFPPRFSGLQFPNYSSELNVNALELDDSALYLCASSFEGQKANYGYTFGSGTRLTVV.

The chain carries TRBV7-3 and TRBJ2-2; D gene uncertain. Germline assignment: CDR1 SGHTA and CDR2 FQGTGA. The CDR3 length is 14 residues. V dropped 1 base and J dropped 5 bases, with 8 bases sitting between them. The CDR3 bases are TGTGCCAGCAGCTTAAAGGCAGCTACCGGGGAGCTGTTTTTT. It encodes CASSLKAATGELFF.

The chain has TRBV19 and TRBJ2-6, with D maybe TRBD2 (5 bases). V dropped 3 bases and J dropped 4 bases, with 10 bases sitting between them. The CDR3 has 15 residues. Germline V gene sequence: CDR1 LNHDA, CDR2 SQIVND (reference sequence). CDR3 loop: CASSIGGAGANVLTF. In DNA, the CDR3 is TGTGCCAGTAGTATTGGAGGAGCAGGGGCCAACGTCCTGACTTTC.

The chain has TRBV4-3 and TRBJ2-6; 7 bases match TRBD2. Germline CDR1 and CDR2: LGHNA and YSLEER. V shed 0 bases, J shed 1 base, and the junction held 0 bases outside the gene matches. The CDR3 sequence is 16 residues long. The CDR3, as DNA: TGCGCCAGCAGCCAAGAAGCGGGGTCTGGGGCCAACGTCCTGACTTTC. It yields the protein CASSQEAGSGANVLTF.

This clone was seen only a few times. V and J are TRBV28 and TRBJ1-4, with D possibly matching TRBD1 (6 bases). The V end lost 8 bases, the J end lost 8 bases, and 24 bases lay between the germline ends. CDR3 length: 16 amino acids. Germline CDR1 and CDR2: MDHEN and SYDVKM. DNA of the CDR3: TGTGCCAGCGGTACGGAGGGGGGGGCGGGAGCCGAAAAACTGTTTTTT. Protein sequence: CASGTEGGAGAEKLFF.

The chain is built from TRBV27 and TRBJ1-3, with D uncertain. Trimming cost V 6 bases and J 4 bases, with 13 bases left between them. The V gene's germline CDR1 is MNHEY and CDR2 SMNVEV (reference sequence). This CDR3 is 14 amino acids long. The CDR3 reads CASRSTGSGNTIYF. The CDR3 DNA is TGTGCCAGCAGGTCGACTGGGTCCGGAAACACCATATATTTT.

This clone was picked up a small number of times. The gene calls are TRBV5-5 and TRBJ2-1, with 9 nucleotides matching TRBD2. This CDR3 region has 14 residues. V dropped 4 bases and J dropped 5; count of bases not matched to a gene: 4. Germline V gene data show CDR1 as SGHKS and CDR2 as YYEKEE (reference sequence). The chain's CDR3 is CASSSGGQNNEQFF. The DNA of the CDR3 is TGTGCCAGCAGCAGCGGGGGGCAGAACAATGAGCAGTTCTTC.

This chain links TRBV27 with TRBJ1-5; D not certain. The CDR3 totals 16 residues. V lost 6 bases to trimming and J lost 0 bases, with 15 bases between them. The germline V gene has CDR1 MNHEY and CDR2 SMNVEV (reference sequence). CDR3 sequence reads: CASRPGESYSNQPQHF. Here the CDR3 DNA reads TGTGCCAGCAGACCCGGGGAGTCTTATAGCAATCAGCCCCAGCATTTT.

The CDR3 region is CASSRSGEGYTF. CDR3 DNA: TGTGCCAGCAGTAGATCAGGGGAAGGCTACACCTTC. The rearrangement joins TRBV6-5 to TRBJ1-2, with D possibly TRBD1 on 6 matching bases. CDR1 MNHEY and CDR2 SVGAGI come from the germline V gene. The CDR3 length is 12 residues. Trimming cost V 5 bases and J 8 bases, with 12 bases left between them.

The DNA of the CDR3 is TGTGCCAGCAGTGATCGACAGGGCGGCTACTATGGCTACACCTTC. Its translation is CASSDRQGGYYGYTF. This rearrangement joins TRBV2 to TRBJ1-2; TRBD1 matches at 7 bases. Germline V gives CDR1 SNHLY, CDR2 FYNNEI. Trimming at V came to 3 bases and at J to 3 bases, leaving 7 bases not matched to a gene. This CDR3 has 15 residues.

The gene calls are TRBV5-4 and TRBJ2-3, with D perhaps being TRBD1 or TRBD2 (6 bases each). The CDR3 has 13 amino acids. V gave up 3 bases and J gave up 6 bases, with 11 bases separating them. Germline CDR1 SGHNT, CDR2 YYREEE (reference sequence). The CDR3 protein is CASSSPGADTQYF. DNA of the CDR3: TGTGCCAGCAGCTCGCCGGGGGCGGATACGCAGTATTTT.

The chain recombines TRBV29-1 with TRBJ2-2; TRBD2 aligns across 12 bases. Germline V gene sequence: CDR1 SQVTM, CDR2 ANQGSEA. CDR3 length equals 13 residues. V lost 7 bases and J lost 6; bases outside the gene matches: 3. This CDR3 reads CSARTSGAGELFF. In DNA form, the CDR3 reads TGCAGCGCACGGACTAGCGGGGCCGGGGAGCTGTTTTTT.

J is TRBJ2-3 and V is TRBV2, with 7 bases aligning to TRBD1. The CDR3 has 13 residues. The germline CDR1 and CDR2 sequences are SNHLY and FYNNEI. The J segment lost 6 bases and the V segment lost 6 bases, leaving 6 bases of the junction unmatched. The CDR3 loop reads CASRTQGTDTQYF. The CDR3 DNA follows: TGTGCCAGCAGGACACAGGGGACGGATACGCAGTATTTT.

This chain links TRBV13 with TRBJ1-3; 8 bases fit TRBD1. Germline assignment: CDR1 PRHDT and CDR2 FYEKMQ (reference sequence). The CDR3 totals 16 residues. V lost 5 bases to trimming and J lost 7 bases; unmatched junction nucleotides: 13. The CDR3 sequence: CASSTRTGRGANTIYF. CDR3 coding DNA: TGTGCCAGCAGCACCCGGACAGGGAGAGGCGCCAACACCATATATTTT. Supplemented by reference TRBV13 and TRBJ1-3, the full variable domain reads AAGVIQSPRHLIKEKRETATLKCYPIPRHDTVYWYQQGPGQDPQFLISFYEKMQSDKGSIPDRFSAQQFSDYHSELNMSSLELGDSALYFCASSTRTGRGANTIYFGEGSWLTVV.